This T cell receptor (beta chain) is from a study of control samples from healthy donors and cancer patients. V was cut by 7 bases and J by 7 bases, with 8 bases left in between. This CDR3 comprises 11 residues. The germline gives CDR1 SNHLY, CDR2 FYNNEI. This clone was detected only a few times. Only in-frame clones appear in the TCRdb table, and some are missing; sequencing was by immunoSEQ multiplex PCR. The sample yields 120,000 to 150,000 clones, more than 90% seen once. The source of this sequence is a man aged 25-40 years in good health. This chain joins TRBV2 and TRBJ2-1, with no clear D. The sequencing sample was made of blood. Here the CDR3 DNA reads TGTGCCAGCACAGAGGTTAATGAGCAGTTCTTC. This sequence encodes CASTEVNEQFF.